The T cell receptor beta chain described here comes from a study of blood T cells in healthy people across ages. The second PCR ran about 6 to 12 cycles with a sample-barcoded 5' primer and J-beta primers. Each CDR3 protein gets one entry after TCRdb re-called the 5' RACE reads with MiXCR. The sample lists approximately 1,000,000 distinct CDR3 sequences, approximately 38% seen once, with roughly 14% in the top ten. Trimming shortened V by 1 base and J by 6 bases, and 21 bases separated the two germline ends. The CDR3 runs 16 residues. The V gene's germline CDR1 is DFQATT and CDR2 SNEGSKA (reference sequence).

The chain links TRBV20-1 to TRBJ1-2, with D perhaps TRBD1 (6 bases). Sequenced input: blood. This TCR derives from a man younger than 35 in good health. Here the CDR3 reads CSARVPGDLVGDGYTF. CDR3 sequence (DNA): TGCAGTGCTAGAGTGCCAGGGGACCTCGTTGGCGATGGCTACACCTTC.